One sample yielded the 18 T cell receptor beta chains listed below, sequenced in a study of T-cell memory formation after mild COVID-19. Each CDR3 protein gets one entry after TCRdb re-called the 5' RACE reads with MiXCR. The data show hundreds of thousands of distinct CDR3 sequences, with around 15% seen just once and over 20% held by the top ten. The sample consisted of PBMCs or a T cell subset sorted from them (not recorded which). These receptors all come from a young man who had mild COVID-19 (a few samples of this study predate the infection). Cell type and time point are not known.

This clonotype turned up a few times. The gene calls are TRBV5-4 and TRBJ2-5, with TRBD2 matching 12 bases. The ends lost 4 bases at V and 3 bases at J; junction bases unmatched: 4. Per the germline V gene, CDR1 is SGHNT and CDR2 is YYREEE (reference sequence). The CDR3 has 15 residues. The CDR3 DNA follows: TGTGCCAGCAGCCCGACTAGCGGGAGTAAAGAGACCCAGTACTTC. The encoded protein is CASSPTSGSKETQYF.

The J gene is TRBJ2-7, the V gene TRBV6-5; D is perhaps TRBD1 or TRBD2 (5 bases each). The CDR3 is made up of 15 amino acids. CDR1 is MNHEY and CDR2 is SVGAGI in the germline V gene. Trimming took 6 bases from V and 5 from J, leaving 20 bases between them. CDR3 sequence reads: CASSRTGTVGDEQYF. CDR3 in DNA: TGTGCCAGCAGCCGGACCGGGACGGTGGGGGACGAGCAGTACTTC.

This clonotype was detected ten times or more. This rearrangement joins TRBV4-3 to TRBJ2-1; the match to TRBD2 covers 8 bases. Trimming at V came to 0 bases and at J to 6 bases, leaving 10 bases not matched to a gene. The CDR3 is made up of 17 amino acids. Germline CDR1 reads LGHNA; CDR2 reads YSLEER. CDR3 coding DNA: TGCGCCAGCAGCCAAGATCCCCTACGGGGGGGGGGCAATGAGCAGTTCTTC. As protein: CASSQDPLRGGGNEQFF.

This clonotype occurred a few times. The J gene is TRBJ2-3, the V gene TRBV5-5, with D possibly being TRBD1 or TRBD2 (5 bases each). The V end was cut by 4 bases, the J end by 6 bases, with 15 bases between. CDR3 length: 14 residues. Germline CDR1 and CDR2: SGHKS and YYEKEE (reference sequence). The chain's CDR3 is CASSDGTEADTQYF. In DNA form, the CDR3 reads TGTGCCAGCAGCGACGGGACGGAAGCTGATACGCAGTATTTT.

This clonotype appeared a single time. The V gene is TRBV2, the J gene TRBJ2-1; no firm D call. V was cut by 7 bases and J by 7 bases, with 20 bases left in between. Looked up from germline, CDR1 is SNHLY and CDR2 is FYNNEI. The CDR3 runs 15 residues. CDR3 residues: CASKMAKAHGNEQFF. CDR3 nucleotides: TGTGCCAGCAAGATGGCCAAGGCCCATGGGAATGAGCAGTTCTTC.

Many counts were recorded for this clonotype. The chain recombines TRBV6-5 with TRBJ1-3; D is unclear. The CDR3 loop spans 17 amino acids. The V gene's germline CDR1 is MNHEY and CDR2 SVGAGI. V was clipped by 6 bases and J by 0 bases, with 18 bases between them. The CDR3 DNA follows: TGTGCCAGCAGCTCCTTAGGCCGACCAAGCTCTGGAAACACCATATATTTT. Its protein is CASSSLGRPSSGNTIYF.

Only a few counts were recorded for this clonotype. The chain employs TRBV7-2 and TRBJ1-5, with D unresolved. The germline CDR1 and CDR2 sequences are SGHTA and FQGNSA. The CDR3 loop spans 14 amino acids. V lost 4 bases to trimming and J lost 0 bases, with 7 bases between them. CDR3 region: CASSSRYSNQPQHF. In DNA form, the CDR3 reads TGTGCCAGCAGCTCCCGATATAGCAATCAGCCCCAGCATTTT.

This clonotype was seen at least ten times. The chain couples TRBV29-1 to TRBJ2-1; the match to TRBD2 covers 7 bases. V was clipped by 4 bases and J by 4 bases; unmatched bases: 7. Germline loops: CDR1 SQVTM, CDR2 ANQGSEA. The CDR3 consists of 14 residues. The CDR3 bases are TGCAGCGTTGTTTGGCCTAGCGGTTACAATGAGCAGTTCTTC. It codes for CSVVWPSGYNEQFF.

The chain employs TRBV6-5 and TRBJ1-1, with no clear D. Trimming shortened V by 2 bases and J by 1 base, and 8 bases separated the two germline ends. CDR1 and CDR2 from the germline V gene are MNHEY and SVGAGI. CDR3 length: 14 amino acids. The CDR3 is CASSYASGNTEAFF. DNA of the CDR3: TGTGCCAGCAGTTACGCTTCGGGGAACACTGAAGCTTTCTTT.

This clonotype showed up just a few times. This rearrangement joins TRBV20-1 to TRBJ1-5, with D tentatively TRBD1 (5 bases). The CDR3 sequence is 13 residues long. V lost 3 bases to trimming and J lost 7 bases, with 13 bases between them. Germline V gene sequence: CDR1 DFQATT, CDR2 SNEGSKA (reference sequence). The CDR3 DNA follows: TGCAGTGCTAGTCGTTTAGGGGTCCAGCCCCAGCATTTT. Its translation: CSASRLGVQPQHF.

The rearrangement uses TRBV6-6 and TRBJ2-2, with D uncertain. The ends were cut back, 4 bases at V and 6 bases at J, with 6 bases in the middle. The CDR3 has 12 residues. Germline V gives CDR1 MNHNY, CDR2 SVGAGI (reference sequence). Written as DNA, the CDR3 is TGTGCCAGCAGTTTGCATGCCGGGGAGCTGTTTTTT. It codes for CASSLHAGELFF.

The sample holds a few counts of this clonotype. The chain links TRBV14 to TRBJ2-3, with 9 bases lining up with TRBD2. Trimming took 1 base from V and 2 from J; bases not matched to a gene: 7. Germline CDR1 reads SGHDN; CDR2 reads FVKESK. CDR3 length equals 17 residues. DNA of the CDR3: TGTGCCAGCAGCCAAGGGCGACTAGCGGAGACCACAGATACGCAGTATTTT. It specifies CASSQGRLAETTDTQYF. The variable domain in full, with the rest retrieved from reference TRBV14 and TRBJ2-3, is EAGVTQFPSHSVIEKGQTVTLRCDPISGHDNLYWYRRVMGKEIKFLLHFVKESKQDESGMPNNRFLAERTGGTYSTLKVQPAELEDSGVYFCASSQGRLAETTDTQYFGPGTRLTVL.

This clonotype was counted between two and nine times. The CDR3 coding sequence is TGTGCCAGCAGCCGACCTGGGACTCGTGGCTACACCTTC. Translated: CASSRPGTRGYTF. The rearrangement links TRBV7-9 to TRBJ1-2; a weak D match, TRBD1 (5 bases). The CDR3 extends over 13 amino acids. V was trimmed by 5 bases and J by 7 bases, leaving 14 bases between them. Looked up from germline, CDR1 is SEHNR and CDR2 is FQNEAQ (reference sequence).

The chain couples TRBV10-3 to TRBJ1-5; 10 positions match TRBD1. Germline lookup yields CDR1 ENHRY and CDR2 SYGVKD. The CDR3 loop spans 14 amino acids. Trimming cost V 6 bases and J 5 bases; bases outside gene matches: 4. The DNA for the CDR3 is TGTGCCATCAGCCGACAGGGGGCCGATCAGCCCCAGCATTTT. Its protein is CAISRQGADQPQHF.

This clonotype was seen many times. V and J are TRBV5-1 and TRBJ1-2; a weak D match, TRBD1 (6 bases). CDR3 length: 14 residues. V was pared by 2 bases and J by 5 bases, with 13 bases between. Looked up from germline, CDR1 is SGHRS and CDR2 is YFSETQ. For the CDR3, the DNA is TGCGCCAGCAGCTTCAGGGGCGCGAATTATGGCTACACCTTC. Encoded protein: CASSFRGANYGYTF. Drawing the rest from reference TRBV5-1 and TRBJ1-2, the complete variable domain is KAGVTQTPRYLIKTRGQQVTLSCSPISGHRSVSWYQQTPGQGLQFLFEYFSETQRNKGNFPGRFSGRQFSNSRSEMNVSTLELGDSALYLCASSFRGANYGYTFGSGTRLTVV.

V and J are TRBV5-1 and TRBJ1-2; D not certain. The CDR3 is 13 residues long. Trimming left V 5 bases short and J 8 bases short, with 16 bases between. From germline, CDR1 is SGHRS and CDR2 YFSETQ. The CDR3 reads CASSEDPTGGYTF. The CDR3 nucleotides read TGCGCCAGCAGTGAGGACCCGACCGGGGGCTACACCTTC. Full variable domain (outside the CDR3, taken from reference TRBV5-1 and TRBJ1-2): KAGVTQTPRYLIKTRGQQVTLSCSPISGHRSVSWYQQTPGQGLQFLFEYFSETQRNKGNFPGRFSGRQFSNSRSEMNVSTLELGDSALYLCASSEDPTGGYTFGSGTRLTVV.

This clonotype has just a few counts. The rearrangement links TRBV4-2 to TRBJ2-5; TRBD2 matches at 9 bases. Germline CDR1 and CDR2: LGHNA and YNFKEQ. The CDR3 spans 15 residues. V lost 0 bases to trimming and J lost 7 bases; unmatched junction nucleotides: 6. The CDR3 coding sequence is TGTGCCAGCAGCCAAGATTATCTAGCGGGGAGGACCCAGTACTTC. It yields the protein CASSQDYLAGRTQYF.

The CDR3 here is CASSPGPINRQPQHF. CDR3 DNA: TGCGCCAGCAGCCCAGGACCCATAAATCGTCAGCCCCAGCATTTT. The chain links TRBV4-1 to TRBJ1-5; D is ambiguous. V was clipped by 4 bases and J by 6 bases, with 16 bases between them. Germline loops: CDR1 MGHRA, CDR2 YSYEKL. This CDR3 spans 15 amino acids.